Listed below are T cell receptor beta chains from one sample, sequenced in a study of blood T cell repertoires in COVID-19. Sequencing was performed with immunoSEQ multiplex PCR; in TCRdb, only in-frame clones are kept and a portion is missing. Here the sample spans 70,000 to 85,000 clones, roughly 86% being singletons. The specimen sequenced was peripheral blood. The receptors shown here come from a woman in her sixties or seventies with acute or convalescent COVID-19. Both conserved end residues are part of each CDR3. The D gene is left open where the match is weak. Size values are once, few and many counts, or a class for expanded clones, and some rows have none.

v_call	clone_size	j_call	d_call	cdr3_aa	cdr3_nt
TRBV11-2	.	TRBJ2-1	TRBD2	CASTRGSRQFF	TGTGCCAGCACCCGCGGGAGTCGGCAGTTCTTC
TRBV18	.	TRBJ2-2	.	CASSTGGNLVGTGELFF	TGTGCCAGCTCAACCGGGGGAAATCTGGTCGGCACCGGGGAGCTGTTTTTT
TRBV24-1	once	TRBJ1-2	TRBD1	CATSEGQGYGYTF	TGTGCCACCAGTGAAGGACAGGGTTATGGCTACACCTTC
TRBV27	.	TRBJ2-1	TRBD1	CASSPFGQGLRYNEQFF	TGTGCCAGCAGTCCCTTCGGACAGGGCCTAAGATACAATGAGCAGTTCTTC
TRBV7-9	.	TRBJ1-2	.	CASSTGTTYGYTF	TGTGCCAGCAGCACCGGGACAACCTATGGCTACACCTTC
TRBV6-2/TRBV6-3	once	TRBJ1-2	.	CASSYSKGSPRGYTF	TGTGCCAGCAGTTACTCGAAAGGTTCACCGCGGGGCTACACCTTC
TRBV7-9	.	TRBJ1-4	TRBD1	CASSQGQGGEKLFF	TGTGCCAGCAGCCAAGGACAGGGAGGAGAAAAACTGTTTTTT
TRBV4-1	.	TRBJ2-3	TRBD2	CASSRSEAGGIDTQYF	TGCGCCAGCAGCCGATCCGAAGCGGGGGGGATAGATACGCAGTATTTT
TRBV2	.	TRBJ2-4	TRBD1	CASSSSRQGRDIQYF	TGTGCCAGCAGTTCAAGTCGACAGGGACGGGACATTCAGTACTTC
TRBV6-5	.	TRBJ1-1	.	CASSYGGAGTEAFF	TGTGCCAGCAGTTACGGGGGGGCTGGCACTGAAGCTTTCTTT
TRBV28	.	TRBJ1-2	.	CASSIPPGSLYGYTF	TGTGCCAGCAGCATCCCCCCGGGATCCCTCTATGGCTACACCTTC
TRBV5-1	.	TRBJ2-3	TRBD1	CASSPGQLVDTQYF	TGCGCCAGCAGCCCGGGACAGCTCGTAGATACGCAGTATTTT
TRBV11-1	.	TRBJ2-7	TRBD2	CASSSSGGSYEQYF	TGTGCCAGCAGCAGTAGCGGGGGCTCCTACGAGCAGTACTTC
TRBV4-3	.	TRBJ1-2	TRBD1	CASSRKFLGTGPNYGYTF	TGCGCCAGCAGCCGAAAATTTCTCGGGACAGGTCCAAACTATGGCTACACCTTC
TRBV7-2	once	TRBJ2-5	.	CATSGAGLGTQYF	TGTGCCACCTCGGGCGCGGGCCTCGGGACCCAGTACTTC
TRBV11-2	.	TRBJ2-7	.	CASSFTGKDEQYF	TGTGCCAGCAGCTTCACGGGAAAGGACGAGCAGTACTTC
TRBV6-5	.	TRBJ1-4	TRBD1	CASRTQGPPEKLFF	TGTGCCAGCAGGACACAGGGGCCCCCTGAAAAACTGTTTTTT
TRBV24-1	.	TRBJ2-2	.	CATSDSTRNSGELFF	TGTGCCACCAGTGATTCGACTAGGAACTCCGGGGAGCTGTTTTTT
TRBV13	once	TRBJ2-7	TRBD1	CASSNRDRVAYEQYF	TGTGCCAGCAGCAACCGGGACAGGGTCGCCTACGAGCAGTACTTC
TRBV4-3	.	TRBJ2-7	TRBD2	CASSQLLAGENEQYF	TGCGCCAGCAGCCAACTTCTAGCGGGAGAAAACGAGCAGTACTTC
TRBV18	.	TRBJ2-3	.	CASSPAGPEGDTQYF	TGTGCCAGCTCACCCGCCGGTCCTGAGGGAGATACGCAGTATTTT
TRBV7-9	.	TRBJ2-7	TRBD2	CASSVSGIAYEQYF	TGTGCCAGCAGCGTTAGCGGGATAGCCTACGAGCAGTACTTC
TRBV11-2	.	TRBJ1-6	.	CASSFNTESPLHF	TGTGCCAGCAGCTTCAACACGGAGTCACCCCTCCACTTT
TRBV27	.	TRBJ2-7	TRBD1	CASSTRAGTGIHEQYF	TGTGCCAGCAGTACTCGTGCCGGGACAGGGATCCACGAGCAGTACTTC
TRBV28	.	TRBJ2-1	.	CASSLSVRGNQFF	TGTGCCAGCAGTTTATCGGTGCGAGGAAATCAGTTCTTC
TRBV2	.	TRBJ1-1	.	CASSERTTNTEAFF	TGTGCCAGCAGTGAGCGTACTACGAACACTGAAGCTTTCTTT
TRBV9	.	TRBJ2-2	.	CASSVLQAAGELFF	TGTGCCAGCAGCGTCCTACAGGCGGCCGGGGAGCTGTTTTTT
TRBV5-4	.	TRBJ2-5	TRBD2	CASSLGGLAGVGETQYF	TGTGCCAGCAGCTTGGGAGGGTTAGCGGGAGTAGGAGAGACCCAGTACTTC
TRBV10-3	.	TRBJ1-5	TRBD1	CAISQQGGVQPQHF	TGTGCCATCAGCCAACAGGGGGGGGTTCAGCCCCAGCATTTT
TRBV27	many	TRBJ2-7	TRBD2	CASSLLGGGTGEQYF	TGTGCCAGCAGTTTACTCGGGGGGGGAACTGGCGAGCAGTACTTC
TRBV6-5	.	TRBJ2-7	TRBD2	CASSLPGGYEQYF	TGTGCCAGCAGCCTACCGGGGGGCTACGAGCAGTACTTC
TRBV5-6	.	TRBJ1-2	TRBD1	CASSLRQGAPGYTF	TGTGCCAGCAGCTTGCGACAGGGGGCGCCTGGCTACACCTTC
TRBV11-2	.	TRBJ2-7	TRBD2	CASSSPPGGFHTPSYEQYF	TGTGCCAGCAGCTCCCCCCCGGGGGGATTCCATACCCCCTCCTACGAGCAGTACTTC
TRBV5-1	.	TRBJ2-5	TRBD2	CASSYGTIQETQYF	TGCGCCAGCAGCTACGGGACTATACAAGAGACCCAGTACTTC
TRBV19	.	TRBJ2-7	TRBD1	CASSMRDRGYEQYF	TGTGCCAGTAGTATGAGGGACAGGGGCTACGAGCAGTACTTC
TRBV28	.	TRBJ2-1	.	CASSTSSGGRSYNEQFF	TGTGCCAGCAGTACCTCGTCCGGGGGGCGCTCCTACAATGAGCAGTTCTTC
TRBV29-1	.	TRBJ2-3	TRBD2	CSVEGGGVVDTQYF	TGCAGCGTTGAAGGCGGGGGGGTTGTAGATACGCAGTATTTT
TRBV18	.	TRBJ2-5	.	CASSPRDTGTSETQYF	TGTGCCAGCTCACCAAGGGACACAGGGACGTCAGAGACCCAGTACTTC
TRBV4-1	once	TRBJ2-4	.	CASSQDLWRGTEGIAKNIQYF	TGCGCCAGCAGCCAAGATCTTTGGAGAGGCACAGAGGGTATAGCCAAAAACATTCAGTACTTC
TRBV5-1	.	TRBJ2-7	TRBD1	CASNRDRGAREQYF	TGCGCCAGCAACCGGGACAGGGGGGCGCGCGAGCAGTACTTC
TRBV11-2	.	TRBJ2-1	.	CASSLEGGPYYNEQFF	TGTGCCAGCAGCTTAGAGGGGGGTCCCTACTACAATGAGCAGTTCTTC
TRBV7-9	.	TRBJ2-3	.	CASSAQTDTQYF	TGTGCCAGCAGCGCACAAACAGATACGCAGTATTTT